One and the same sample provided the 24 T cell receptor beta chains below, sequenced in a study of blood T cells in healthy people across ages. Sample-barcoded 5' priming and a J-beta primer mix drove a second PCR of roughly 7 to 11 cycles. TCRdb ran MiXCR on the 5' RACE reads and lists one entry per CDR3 protein. Here the sample spans hundreds of thousands of distinct CDR3 sequences, roughly 60% being singletons. Sequences were obtained from blood. The receptors come from a man younger than 40 in good health.

The rearrangement uses TRBV20-1 and TRBJ2-1; TRBD1 agrees at 7 bases. The CDR3 consists of 14 residues. The trim removed 5 bases at V and 7 bases at J, leaving 11 bases unmatched. CDR1 and CDR2 from the germline V gene are DFQATT and SNEGSKA (reference sequence). The CDR3 bases are TGCAGTGCTCCCAGAAGGGGGCGAATTAATGAGCAGTTCTTC. Its protein is CSAPRRGRINEQFF.

The chain couples TRBV13 to TRBJ2-5, with TRBD1 matching 7 bases. The junction had 4 bases not matched to a gene; V was cut back by 0 bases and J by 12 bases. Germline lookup yields CDR1 PRHDT and CDR2 FYEKMQ (reference sequence). The CDR3 consists of 12 residues. The DNA of the CDR3 is TGTGCCAGCAGCTTAGGCCGTGGGACAGAGTACTTC. Amino acid sequence: CASSLGRGTEYF.

The chain links TRBV20-1 to TRBJ2-5; D unclear. This CDR3 has 17 amino acids. CDR1 and CDR2 from the germline V gene are DFQATT and SNEGSKA (reference sequence). The V and J ends lost 2 bases and 3 bases respectively, with 22 bases between them. CDR3 loop: CSARSHLRAGAKETQYF. The CDR3 DNA reads as TGCAGTGCTAGAAGTCACCTTAGGGCAGGCGCCAAAGAGACCCAGTACTTC.

This clonotype was recorded a few times. This sequence joins TRBV12-2 and TRBJ1-2; the table assigns TRBD1, which was not confirmed against the DNA. TRBV12-2 has pseudogene status. This CDR3 is 14 amino acids long. The CDR3 region has the DNA TGTGCAAGTCGCCTCTTCCCGGTTAACTATGGCTACACCTTC. Encoded protein: CASRLFPVNYGYTF.

CDR3 nucleotide sequence: TGTGCCAGCCGGGACTACCTGGGCATTCAGTACTTC. Protein sequence: CASRDYLGIQYF. The chain is built from TRBV6-1 and TRBJ2-4; 7 bases align to TRBD2. The CDR3 spans 12 residues. V gave up 8 bases and J gave up 9 bases; unmatched junction bases: 7. Germline V lookup: CDR1 MNHNS, CDR2 SASEGT.

The table lists this clonotype with a few counts. This rearrangement joins TRBV7-8 to TRBJ2-5; D uncertain. Germline CDR1 is SGHVS and CDR2 is FQNEAQ. V was clipped by 3 bases and J by 4 bases, with 15 bases between them. The CDR3 is made up of 15 amino acids. In DNA, the CDR3 is TGTGCCAGCAGCTTGTCCGTAGGCCGTGGAGAGACCCAGTACTTC. The encoded protein is CASSLSVGRGETQYF.

The chain recombines TRBV10-2 with TRBJ2-3; D possibly corresponds to TRBD2 (6 bases). The CDR3 is 15 residues long. The ends were cut back, 3 bases at V and 10 bases at J, with 20 bases in the middle. Germline V gives CDR1 WSHSY, CDR2 SAAADI. CDR3 amino acids: CASSDGGSDSSSQYF. The DNA for the CDR3 is TGCGCCAGCAGTGATGGGGGGTCAGACTCATCATCGCAGTATTTT.

This clonotype occurred a few times. The gene calls are TRBV28 and TRBJ2-3; 10 bases line up with TRBD2. The CDR3 has 15 residues. Looked up from germline, CDR1 is MDHEN and CDR2 is SYDVKM. V lost 2 bases and J lost 4; bases outside the gene matches: 3. The CDR3 nucleotides read TGTGCCAGCAGTTTAAGAGCGGGAGGGGCAGATACGCAGTATTTT. Its translation is CASSLRAGGADTQYF.

The chain uses TRBV6-2 or TRBV6-3 and TRBJ1-5; 9 bases fit TRBD1. Germline CDR1 is MNHEY and CDR2 is SVGEGT. This CDR3 has 15 residues. J lost 6 bases, V lost 6 bases, and 9 bases had no gene match. CDR3 region: CASRGRQGVFQPQHF. In DNA, the CDR3 is TGTGCCAGCAGAGGCCGACAGGGGGTATTTCAGCCCCAGCATTTT.

The chain uses TRBV7-9 and TRBJ2-5, with D hard to call. Germline loops: CDR1 SEHNR, CDR2 FQNEAQ (reference sequence). This CDR3 comprises 16 residues. Trimming removed 1 base at V and 1 base at J, with 13 bases between. The CDR3 DNA reads TGTGCCAGCAGCTTAGGGATGGCCATAACCCAAGAGACCCAGTACTTC. Its protein product is CASSLGMAITQETQYF.

This chain connects TRBV5-4 to TRBJ2-1; D tentatively fits TRBD1 or TRBD2 (5 bases each). Germline CDR1 and CDR2: SGHNT and YYREEE (reference sequence). This CDR3 contains 14 residues. V lost 4 bases, J lost 4 bases, and 12 bases lay in between. The CDR3 sequence: CASSIPGAYNEQFF. Here the CDR3 DNA reads TGTGCCAGCAGCATTCCCGGGGCATACAATGAGCAGTTCTTC. The full variable domain, rest sourced from reference TRBV5-4 and TRBJ2-1, is ETGVTQSPTHLIKTRGQQVTLRCSSQSGHNTVSWYQQALGQGPQFIFQYYREEENGRGNFPPRFSGLQFPNYSSELNVNALELDDSALYLCASSIPGAYNEQFFGPGTRLTVL.

CDR3 in amino acids: CSARESGITDTQYF. Written as DNA, the CDR3 is TGCAGTGCTAGAGAGAGCGGAATCACAGATACGCAGTATTTT. This chain links TRBV20-1 with TRBJ2-3; D might be TRBD2 (5 bases). V gave up 0 bases and J gave up 2 bases, with 9 bases separating them. Germline assignment: CDR1 DFQATT and CDR2 SNEGSKA (reference sequence). This CDR3 has 14 amino acids.

This chain links TRBV20-1 with TRBJ2-4; 9 positions match TRBD1. TRBJ2-7 explains the end of the DNA better; the J call may be wrong. The CDR3 runs to 14 residues. CDR1 DFQATT and CDR2 SNEGSKA come from the germline V gene (reference sequence). CDR3 region: CSARPGQGLNEQYF. Written as DNA, the CDR3 is TGCAGTGCTAGACCGGGACAGGGTCTAAACGAGCAGTACTTC.

This rearrangement joins TRBV20-1 to TRBJ2-3; TRBD1 matches 8 bases. This CDR3 is 16 amino acids long. Germline V gene lookup returns CDR1 DFQATT and CDR2 SNEGSKA (reference sequence). Losses at the gene ends were 2 bases for V and 5 bases for J; bases not matched to a gene: 12. This CDR3 reads CSARLVGQGFQDTQYF. The CDR3 coding sequence is TGCAGTGCTAGATTAGTCGGACAGGGTTTCCAAGATACGCAGTATTTT.

The J gene is TRBJ1-1, the V gene TRBV21-1. TRBV21-1 is an annotated pseudogene. CDR3 size: 15 residues. The CDR3 nucleotides are TGTGCCAGCAGCAACTTTAGGGCCCTGGACACGGAAGCTTTCTTT. Translating gives CASSNFRALDTEAFF.

The genes are TRBV30 and TRBJ2-2; weak D call: TRBD2 (6 bases). Germline V gives CDR1 GTSNPN, CDR2 SVGIG (reference sequence). This CDR3 is built from 14 residues. Trimming took 4 bases from V and 3 from J, leaving 12 bases between them. The CDR3 sequence: CAWTLAIDTGELFF. Here the CDR3 DNA reads TGTGCCTGGACGCTAGCGATTGACACCGGGGAGCTGTTTTTT.

The table lists this clonotype with a few counts. The gene calls are TRBV29-1 and TRBJ2-5, with 7 bases matching TRBD2. The CDR3 runs to 14 residues. Per germline, CDR1 SQVTM and CDR2 ANQGSEA. V dropped 7 bases and J dropped 2; count of bases not matched to a gene: 10. CDR3 in DNA: TGCAGCGGCGTCCCGACTAGCAGACAAGAGACCCAGTACTTC. It specifies CSGVPTSRQETQYF.

CDR3 residues: CASKEEWQYEQYF. The CDR3 region has the DNA TGCGCCAGCAAGGAAGAGTGGCAATACGAGCAGTACTTC. This sequence joins TRBV5-1 and TRBJ2-7; no clear D gene. The CDR3 runs 13 residues. Germline assignment: CDR1 SGHRS and CDR2 YFSETQ. V lost 6 bases to trimming and J lost 4 bases, with 14 bases between them.

Regarding this clonotype: A much larger clonotype is one base distant, so this may be a read error. The rearrangement joins TRBV7-9 to TRBJ1-2; 8 positions match TRBD1. CDR1 and CDR2 from the germline V gene are SEHNR and FQNEAQ (reference sequence). There are 17 residues in the CDR3. The CDR3 reads CAGSQGLDRAILLGYTF. CDR3 DNA: TGTGCCGGCAGCCAGGGACTGGACAGGGCAATTCTCCTTGGCTACACCTTC. The whole variable domain, remainder taken from reference TRBV7-9 and TRBJ1-2, is DTGVSQNPRHKITKRGQNVTFRCDPISEHNRLYWYRQTLGQGPEFLTYFQNEAQLEKSRLLSDRFSAERPKGSFSTLEIQRTEQGDSAMYLCAGSQGLDRAILLGYTFGSGTRLTVV.

This clonotype was counted a few times. The chain joins TRBV9 to TRBJ1-2; the match to TRBD1 covers 9 bases. Germline assignment: CDR1 SGDLS and CDR2 YYNGEE. J gave up 7 bases and V 4 bases, and 5 bases lay outside the gene matches. CDR3 length: 13 amino acids. The CDR3 reads CASSLGTGFGYTF. The DNA for the CDR3 is TGTGCCAGCAGCCTCGGGACAGGGTTTGGCTACACCTTC.

The chain couples TRBV14 to TRBJ2-7; D remains ambiguous. The DNA end lines up better with TRBJ2-5; the J call may be wrong. The CDR3 is made up of 16 amino acids. Germline V lookup: CDR1 SGHDN, CDR2 FVKESK. The CDR3 loop reads CASSQALGKVVETQYF. CDR3 sequence (DNA): TGTGCCAGCAGCCAAGCCCTGGGAAAGGTCGTGGAGACCCAGTACTTC.

This clonotype was detected a few times. This chain joins TRBV6-2 or TRBV6-3 and TRBJ2-6; TRBD1 matches 8 bases. The V gene's germline CDR1 is MNHEY and CDR2 SVGEGT. With 8 bases clipped from V and 0 bases from J, the junction kept 6 bases outside the gene matches. The CDR3 has 16 amino acids. The CDR3 reads CASGDRGGSGANVLTF. The CDR3 DNA reads as TGTGCCAGCGGAGACAGGGGCGGCTCTGGGGCCAACGTCCTGACTTTC.

This clonotype was detected only a few times. This sequence joins TRBV7-2 and TRBJ2-3, with 8 bases fitting TRBD2. With V trimmed by 3 bases and J by 5 bases, 7 bases remained unmatched. Germline values: CDR1 SGHTA, CDR2 FQGNSA. The CDR3 has 15 amino acids. CDR3 region: CASSFSGGVLDTQYF. The CDR3 DNA sequence: TGTGCCAGCAGCTTCTCGGGAGGGGTTTTAGATACGCAGTATTTT.

This clonotype was seen a handful of times. This sequence may be a read error, since a much larger clone differs from it by one base. The chain employs TRBV24-1 and TRBJ2-5; D uncertain. This CDR3 region has 13 residues. Germline CDR1 is KGHDR and CDR2 is SFDVKD. The germline V and J ends were trimmed by 9 bases and 11 bases, with 21 bases remaining between them. The CDR3 loop is CATQSASYNEQYF. The CDR3 DNA reads as TGTGCCACCCAGTCAGCGTCCTACAATGAGCAGTACTTC.